A selection of T cell receptor beta chains follows, all from one sample in a study of T cells in Graves' hyperthyroidism and ophthalmopathy. TCRdb itself ran the multiplex PCR reads through MiXCR, one entry per CDR3 protein. Among fewer than 900,000 distinct CDR3 sequences listed, about 19% were seen once. What was sequenced was blood. The receptors shown here come from a woman aged 50 to 65 with Graves' hyperthyroidism that later progressed to Graves' ophthalmopathy. The CDR3 runs from the conserved cysteine through the conserved F or W. Fields, in order: J gene, clone size, V gene, D gene, CDR3 protein, CDR3 DNA. A D gene is named only where the DNA matches it firmly. Expanded clones are given a class, and other clones once, few, many or no size at all.

TRBJ2-7 many TRBV18 - CASSPLSGADEQYF TGTGCCAGCTCACCCCTCAGCGGTGCCGACGAGCAGTACTTC
TRBJ2-3 many TRBV12-3/TRBV12-4 - CASSFWSFTDTQYF TGTGCCAGCAGTTTTTGGAGCTTCACAGATACGCAGTATTTT
TRBJ2-2 few TRBV12-5 TRBD1 CASAFGTGKTGELFF TGTGCTAGTGCCTTCGGGACAGGGAAGACCGGGGAGCTGTTTTTT
TRBJ2-2 - TRBV30 TRBD2 CAWSVSWLAGAGNTGELFF TGTGCCTGGAGTGTGAGCTGGCTAGCGGGGGCTGGGAACACCGGGGAGCTGTTTTTT
TRBJ1-2 - TRBV13 TRBD1 CASSLTSRGQGGRGYTF TGTGCCAGCAGCTTAACTTCTAGGGGGCAGGGCGGTAGAGGCTACACCTTC
TRBJ1-5 - TRBV7-2 TRBD1 CASSSDRVGQPQHF TGTGCCAGCAGCTCCGACAGGGTGGGTCAGCCCCAGCATTTT
TRBJ2-6 - TRBV20-1 TRBD1 CSARIAGGSGANVLTF TGCAGTGCTAGAATCGCAGGGGGCTCCGGGGCCAACGTCCTGACTTTC
TRBJ1-5 many TRBV18 - CASSGQSSNQPQHF TGTGCCAGCTCAGGGCAGTCCAGCAATCAGCCCCAGCATTTT
TRBJ1-6 many TRBV7-2 - CASTRREGMGDSPLHF TGTGCCAGCACCCGTCGTGAGGGGATGGGGGATTCACCCCTCCACTTT
TRBJ1-2 - TRBV7-9 TRBD1 CASSLARTGTNYGYTF TGTGCCAGCAGCTTAGCCCGGACAGGGACCAACTATGGCTACACCTTC
TRBJ2-1 few TRBV3-1 TRBD2 CASSQDLSAGEYNEQFF TGTGCCAGCAGCCAAGATCTGAGCGCGGGGGAGTACAATGAGCAGTTCTTC
TRBJ2-7 few TRBV6-6 TRBD1 CASSYSPGQAGQYF TGTGCCAGCAGTTACTCCCCGGGACAGGCGGGGCAGTACTTC
TRBJ2-1 - TRBV30 - CAWSVSLGVTHEQFF TGTGCCTGGAGTGTATCCTTAGGAGTAACCCATGAGCAGTTCTTC
TRBJ1-2 - TRBV6-9 - CASSYIQGAGYTF TGTGCCAGCAGTTATATCCAGGGAGCTGGCTACACCTTC
TRBJ1-6 - TRBV10-3 TRBD1 CAISESDRGNSPLHF TGTGCCATCAGTGAGTCGGACAGGGGTAATTCACCCCTCCACTTT
TRBJ1-6 many TRBV18 - CASSRGTGSPLHF TGTGCCAGCTCACGGGGAACAGGTTCACCCCTCCACTTT
TRBJ1-4 - TRBV5-4 TRBD1 CASSPQQGSSEKLFF TGTGCCAGCAGCCCCCAACAGGGGTCAAGTGAAAAACTGTTTTTT
TRBJ2-3 many TRBV5-6 - CASSLRVGDTQYF TGTGCCAGCAGCTTGAGGGTCGGAGATACGCAGTATTTT
TRBJ2-1 many TRBV6-2/TRBV6-3 - CASSPIFDEQFF TGTGCCAGCAGTCCGATATTCGATGAGCAGTTCTTC
TRBJ2-3 - TRBV18 TRBD2 CASSVSGQRGADTQYF TGTGCCAGCTCAGTCAGCGGGCAGCGGGGGGCAGATACGCAGTATTTT
TRBJ2-7 many TRBV7-2 TRBD2 CASSIAGWSSYEQYF TGTGCCAGCAGCATAGCGGGGTGGAGCTCCTACGAGCAGTACTTC
TRBJ2-3 many TRBV7-9 - CASSNLVRGASDTQYF TGTGCCAGCAGCAACCTCGTCCGGGGGGCGTCAGATACGCAGTATTTT
TRBJ1-3 - TRBV9 TRBD1 CASSAEDRGRGNTIYF TGTGCCAGCAGCGCAGAGGACAGGGGCCGAGGAAACACCATATATTTT
TRBJ2-7 - TRBV2 - CASGKTISLYEQYF TGTGCCAGCGGAAAGACAATTTCCCTCTACGAGCAGTACTTC
TRBJ1-2 - TRBV7-9 - CASYGNYGYTF TGTGCCAGCTATGGGAACTATGGCTACACCTTC
TRBJ2-7 - TRBV5-6 - CASKYRVGAYEQYF TGTGCCAGCAAGTACAGGGTCGGGGCCTACGAGCAGTACTTC
TRBJ2-7 few TRBV20-1 TRBD1 CSARERDRAVHEQYF TGCAGTGCTAGAGAAAGGGACAGGGCCGTGCACGAGCAGTACTTC
TRBJ2-6 few TRBV5-1 - CASSLGEGGANVLTF TGCGCCAGCAGCCTAGGGGAAGGAGGGGCCAACGTCCTGACTTTC
TRBJ2-1 few TRBV4-2 TRBD2 CASSQDTSGGANEQFF TGTGCCAGCAGCCAAGATACTAGCGGGGGGGCCAATGAGCAGTTCTTC
TRBJ2-7 many TRBV11-2 TRBD2 CASSARTSGGYEQYF TGTGCCAGCAGCGCCCGGACTAGCGGGGGATACGAGCAGTACTTC
TRBJ1-2 many TRBV27 - CASSLYEGGSRMEGYTF TGTGCCAGCAGTTTATATGAGGGCGGCAGTCGTATGGAAGGCTACACCTTC
TRBJ2-2 few TRBV5-4 TRBD1 CASSSLQGYANTGELFF TGTGCCAGCAGCTCATTACAGGGGTACGCGAACACCGGGGAGCTGTTTTTT
TRBJ2-5 many TRBV3-1 TRBD2 CASSQSGGAFGETQYF TGTGCCAGCAGCCAAAGCGGGGGGGCCTTCGGAGAGACCCAGTACTTC
TRBJ2-3 many TRBV7-2 TRBD2 CASSIRSGVGTDTQYF TGTGCCAGCAGCATCCGTAGCGGGGTCGGCACAGATACGCAGTATTTT
TRBJ2-3 many TRBV2 - CASSDEFGGDATDTQYF TGTGCCAGCAGTGACGAATTTGGCGGGGATGCCACAGATACGCAGTATTTT
TRBJ2-1 - TRBV5-4 TRBD2 CASSLSAGGSYNEQFF TGTGCCAGCAGCCTTTCCGCGGGGGGAAGTTACAATGAGCAGTTCTTC
TRBJ1-2 many TRBV14 - CASSQVGDNYGYTF TGTGCCAGCAGCCAAGTAGGGGATAACTATGGCTACACCTTC
TRBJ1-5 - TRBV12-3/TRBV12-4 TRBD1 CASSQGQAWGNQPQHF TGTGCCAGCAGCCAGGGACAGGCGTGGGGCAATCAGCCCCAGCATTTT
TRBJ1-2 - TRBV5-6 TRBD1 CASSIRTGGRNGYTF TGTGCCAGCAGCATCAGGACAGGGGGACGGAATGGCTACACCTTC
TRBJ2-1 - TRBV20-1 TRBD2 CSARESGGYSYNEQFF TGCAGTGCTAGAGAAAGCGGGGGCTATTCCTACAATGAGCAGTTCTTC
TRBJ1-1 many TRBV5-8 - CASTHGGPNTEAFF TGTGCCAGCACCCACGGGGGACCGAACACTGAAGCTTTCTTT
TRBJ1-3 - TRBV15 TRBD1 CATSRTTGGIRNTIYF TGTGCCACCAGCAGAACAACAGGGGGCATCAGAAACACCATATATTTT
TRBJ1-6 many TRBV3-1 TRBD1 CASSQLTGTGDSPLHF TGTGCCAGCAGCCAACTAACCGGGACAGGGGATTCACCCCTCCACTTT
TRBJ2-1 many TRBV11-2 TRBD2 CASSRTSGGRDEQFF TGTGCCAGCAGCCGGACTAGCGGGGGGAGGGATGAGCAGTTCTTC
TRBJ1-3 - TRBV3-1 - CASSRVTATPGNTIYF TGTGCCAGCAGCCGAGTCACGGCAACGCCGGGAAACACCATATATTTT
TRBJ1-5 - TRBV19 - CASSIVASGGNQPQHF TGTGCCAGTAGTATAGTGGCCAGCGGGGGCAATCAGCCCCAGCATTTT
TRBJ1-1 - TRBV19 - CASTPEWSSSTEAFF TGTGCCAGTACCCCTGAGTGGTCTTCGAGCACTGAAGCTTTCTTT
TRBJ1-2 - TRBV6-5 - CASSYGQASGYTF TGTGCCAGCAGTTATGGGCAGGCTAGTGGCTACACCTTC
TRBJ1-2 - TRBV3-1 - CASSQYRGAGRTAYGYTF TGTGCCAGCAGCCAATACCGAGGGGCGGGACGGACAGCCTATGGCTACACCTTC
TRBJ2-5 - TRBV6-1 - CASSRAEVGSQYF TGTGCCAGCAGCCGCGCCGAGGTGGGGTCCCAGTACTTC
TRBJ1-1 few TRBV20-1 - CSARDVQAEAFF TGCAGTGCTAGAGATGTGCAGGCGGAAGCTTTCTTT
TRBJ2-2 - TRBV6-1 - CASSGSLAATGELFF TGTGCCAGCAGTGGCAGCCTGGCGGCCACCGGGGAGCTGTTTTTT